These T cell receptor beta chains were read from a single sample in a study of cytomegalovirus exposure and HLA in healthy donors. Clones were read by immunoSEQ multiplex PCR, and TCRdb kept only the in-frame ones, dropping some. The repertoire has about 250,000 clones, about 83% of them found once; the top ten carry roughly 2.5%. The sample comprised PBMCs. Receptors originate from a man aged 18 to 30 in good health and CMV-seronegative. Each CDR3 is given with its conserved first and last residue.

v_gene | len | CDR3aa
TRBV11-2 | 15 | CASSLSQGFSYEQYF
TRBV7-8 | 17 | CASSERRTEILNTEAFF
TRBV4-1 | 17 | CASSPKYPGQGDYGYTF
TRBV29-1 | 15 | CSVEAGYPEYNEQFF
TRBV4-1 | 12 | CASSTVDTEAFF
TRBV11-2 | 14 | CASGPTSGGETQYF
TRBV2 | 14 | CASSERTSGETQYF
TRBV27 | 14 | CASSSLGGTGELFF
TRBV13 | 13 | CASSVQGANEAFF
TRBV5-6 | 15 | CASSRSRYSYNEQFF
TRBV18 | 16 | CASSPRQDHGNQPQHF
TRBV10-3 | 12 | CAISGGRETQYF
TRBV5-4 | 15 | CASHENMDSHNEQFF
TRBV19 | 14 | CASSIGNSQETQYF
TRBV4-1 | 14 | CASSQTTRRSPLHF
TRBV7-2 | 14 | CASSSPGQGDEQYF
TRBV6-5 | 14 | CASSPRDSNTEAFF
TRBV27 | 16 | CASSFSLGGGTGELFF
TRBV5-1 | 18 | CASSAKPTVLPGANVLTF
TRBV4-3 | 16 | CASSQDRASGKNEQFF
TRBV5-1 | 12 | CASRGPDTEAFF
TRBV6-4 | 14 | CASSPDRLSSPLHF
TRBV6-1 | 15 | CASISRHSSYNEQFF
TRBV10-3 | 10 | CAITGREAFF
TRBV5-1 | 18 | CASSSGLAGGLFLKTQYF
TRBV7-2 | 14 | CASSTLAIGYEQYF
TRBV12-2 | 17 | CASRFPPKWGGNQPQHF
TRBV5-4 | 15 | CASSGLAGEGLEQYF
TRBV27 | 14 | CASSPGVGAYEQYF
TRBV28 | 14 | CASIMGRARGEQYF
TRBV7-2 | 13 | CASSYRTGHTQYF
TRBV13 | 13 | CASSWGQNYGYTF
TRBV7-3 | 14 | CASSLQANAYEQYF
TRBV27 | 14 | CASSSPGPRYEQYF
TRBV28 | 11 | CASSLSGEAFF